Following are 4 T cell receptor beta chains from one sample sequenced in a study of control samples from healthy donors and cancer patients. Sequenced by immunoSEQ multiplex PCR; TCRdb stores in-frame clones only, minus some. This sample has about 92,000 clones, with roughly four fifths found just once. The sequencing input was blood. The receptors were sampled from a woman aged 55-69 years in good health.

The CDR3 DNA sequence: TGTGCCAGTAGTATAGCGGCCCAGCCGGCAGATACGCAGTATTTT. Amino acid sequence: CASSIAAQPADTQYF. This chain connects TRBV19 to TRBJ2-3; D uncertain. Germline values: CDR1 LNHDA, CDR2 SQIVND (reference sequence). This CDR3 spans 15 amino acids. V gave up 1 base and J gave up 4 bases, with 12 bases separating them.

This clone was detected a few times. The chain combines TRBV6-2 or TRBV6-3 with TRBJ2-1; TRBD2 matches at 10 bases. The CDR3 loop spans 15 amino acids. The germline CDR1 and CDR2 sequences are MNHEY and SVGEGT. V lost 6 bases and J lost 4; bases outside the gene matches: 6. The CDR3 DNA reads TGTGCCAGCAGCCAGGGACTAGCGTTGTACAATGAGCAGTTCTTC. Its protein product is CASSQGLALYNEQFF.

The table lists this clone with a few counts. The V and J genes are TRBV6-6 and TRBJ1-5; no clear D. The CDR3 length is 14 residues. The germline V gene encodes CDR1 MNHNY and CDR2 SVGAGI (reference sequence). V was pared by 2 bases and J by 3 bases, with 8 bases between. The CDR3, as DNA: TGTGCCAGCAGTTACGCCGGTACCAATCAGCCCCAGCATTTT. Translation: CASSYAGTNQPQHF.

The CDR3 is CSVVFGPGGTQYF. CDR3 coding DNA: TGCAGCGTTGTTTTTGGTCCCGGGGGGACCCAGTACTTC. The J gene is TRBJ2-5, the V gene TRBV29-1; D perhaps matches TRBD2 (6 bases). The length of the CDR3 is 13 residues. Trimming took 4 bases from V and 7 from J, leaving 16 bases between them. Germline CDR1 is SQVTM and CDR2 is ANQGSEA. Together with reference TRBV29-1 and TRBJ2-5, the CDR3 gives the full variable domain: SAVISQKPSRDICQRGTSLTIQCQVDSQVTMMFWYRQQPGQSLTLIATANQGSEATYESGFVIDKFPISRPNLTFSTLTVSNMSPEDSSIYLCSVVFGPGGTQYFGPGTRLLVL.